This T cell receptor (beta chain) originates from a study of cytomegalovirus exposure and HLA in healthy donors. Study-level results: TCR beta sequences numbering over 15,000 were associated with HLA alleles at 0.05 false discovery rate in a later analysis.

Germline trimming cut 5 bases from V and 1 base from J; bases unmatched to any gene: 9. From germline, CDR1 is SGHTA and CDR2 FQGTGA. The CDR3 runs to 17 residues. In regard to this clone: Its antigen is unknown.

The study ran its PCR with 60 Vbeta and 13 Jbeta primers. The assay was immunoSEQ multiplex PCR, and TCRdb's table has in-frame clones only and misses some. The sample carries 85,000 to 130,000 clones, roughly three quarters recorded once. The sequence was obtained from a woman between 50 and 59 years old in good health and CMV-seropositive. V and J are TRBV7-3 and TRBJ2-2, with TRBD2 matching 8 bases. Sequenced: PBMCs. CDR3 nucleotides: TGTGCCAGCAGCCTAAGCCCTCTAGCGGGGAACACCGGGGAGCTGTTTTTT. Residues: CASSLSPLAGNTGELFF.